A selection of T cell receptor beta chains follows, all from one sample in a study of blood T cells in healthy people across ages. Via MiXCR, TCRdb re-called the 5' RACE reads, giving one row per CDR3 protein. The table lists 1.5 million to 2 million distinct CDR3 sequences, 39% of them singletons. Sequences were obtained from blood. Source of these receptors: a human donor in good health. CDR3s include the opening cysteine and the closing phenylalanine or tryptophan. Each record gives: V gene, J gene, D gene, clone size, CDR3 protein, CDR3 DNA. A D gene is named only where the DNA matches it firmly. The size entry is marked missing in some rows and otherwise reads once, few, many or a size class.

TRBV7-2,TRBJ2-1,TRBD2,NA,CASSLDLAGGTYNEQFF,TGTGCCAGCAGCTTAGACCTAGCGGGGGGCACCTACAATGAGCAGTTCTTC
TRBV3-1,TRBJ2-7,NA,few,CASSPGMTSSYEQYF,TGTGCCAGCAGCCCGGGGATGACTAGCTCCTACGAGCAGTACTTC
TRBV27,TRBJ2-1,NA,NA,CASPQGLLLYNEQFF,TGTGCCAGCCCCCAGGGACTCCTACTCTACAATGAGCAGTTCTTC
TRBV7-2,TRBJ2-3,NA,NA,CANYTDTQYF,TGTGCCAACTATACAGATACGCAGTATTTT
TRBV15,TRBJ1-2,TRBD1,NA,CATSRDRDSSPADYGYTF,TGTGCCACCAGCAGAGATCGGGACAGCTCCCCGGCAGACTATGGCTACACCTTC
TRBV7-2,TRBJ1-6,TRBD1,NA,CASSPDLLGTGELEPLHF,TGTGCCAGCAGCCCAGATCTATTGGGGACAGGGGAGTTGGAGCCCCTCCACTTT
TRBV20-1,TRBJ1-2,NA,NA,CSARDVGPVLYGYTF,TGCAGTGCTAGAGATGTGGGGCCGGTCCTTTATGGCTACACCTTC
TRBV6-2/TRBV6-3,TRBJ2-7,TRBD1,NA,CASRTGTGDEGEQYF,TGTGCCAGCAGAACCGGGACAGGGGATGAAGGCGAGCAGTACTTC
TRBV12-3/TRBV12-4,TRBJ1-4,NA,NA,CASSLPGGSEEKLFF,TGTGCCAGCAGTTTACCGGGGGGCTCGGAGGAAAAACTGTTTTTT
TRBV5-1,TRBJ1-2,NA,NA,CASSSFLDSAYGYTF,TGCGCCAGCAGCTCGTTCCTAGACAGCGCCTATGGCTACACCTTC
TRBV14,TRBJ2-1,TRBD1,NA,CASSQMDRGLFGEQFF,TGTGCCAGCAGCCAAATGGACAGGGGGCTTTTTGGTGAGCAGTTCTTC
TRBV15,TRBJ2-6,NA,few,CATSKGANVLTF,TGTGCCACCAGCAAAGGGGCCAACGTCCTGACTTTC
TRBV7-9,TRBJ1-2,NA,NA,CASSLDMMTGYGYTF,TGTGCCAGCAGCTTAGACATGATGACGGGCTATGGCTACACCTTC
TRBV5-1,TRBJ2-5,NA,NA,CASSLGGSAQEETQYF,TGCGCCAGCAGCTTGGGAGGTAGCGCTCAGGAAGAGACCCAGTACTTC
TRBV9,TRBJ2-5,TRBD1,NA,CASSPTGVKETQYF,TGTGCCAGCAGCCCTACAGGGGTCAAAGAGACCCAGTACTTC
TRBV12-3/TRBV12-4,TRBJ2-7,TRBD1,many,CASSDRDMYEQYF,TGTGCCAGCAGTGACAGGGACATGTACGAGCAGTACTTC
TRBV9,TRBJ1-2,NA,NA,CASSVAPVGYGYTF,TGTGCCAGCAGCGTAGCTCCAGTGGGCTATGGCTACACCTTC
TRBV7-9,TRBJ1-6,NA,NA,CASSLAEGSPLHF,TGTGCCAGCAGCTTAGCGGAGGGTTCACCCCTCCACTTT
TRBV29-1,TRBJ2-1,NA,few,CSVELYNEQFF,TGCAGCGTTGAGTTATACAATGAGCAGTTCTTC
TRBV24-1,TRBJ2-1,NA,NA,CATSAPPGRPNNEQFF,TGTGCCACCAGTGCTCCACCGGGGAGGCCGAACAATGAGCAGTTCTTC
TRBV28,TRBJ2-3,TRBD1,few,CASSLIGTGDDGDTQYF,TGTGCCAGCAGTTTAATTGGGACAGGGGATGATGGAGATACGCAGTATTTT
TRBV28,TRBJ1-4,NA,few,CASRGLGTNEKLFF,TGTGCCAGCAGGGGTTTGGGGACTAATGAAAAACTGTTTTTT
TRBV15,TRBJ2-3,NA,once,CATSRDKGITDTQYF,TGTGCCACCAGCAGAGACAAGGGAATCACAGATACGCAGTATTTT
TRBV5-6,TRBJ2-7,NA,few,CASSWQERSYEQYF,TGTGCCAGCAGCTGGCAGGAGCGCTCCTACGAGCAGTACTTC
TRBV12-3/TRBV12-4,TRBJ1-1,TRBD1,NA,CASSLTGADYTEAFF,TGTGCCAGCAGTTTGACAGGGGCCGATTACACTGAAGCTTTCTTT
TRBV10-3,TRBJ2-7,TRBD1,NA,CAIKGRWTGNTYEQYF,TGTGCCATCAAGGGAAGATGGACAGGAAATACCTACGAGCAGTACTTC
TRBV11-2,TRBJ2-7,TRBD1,NA,CASSLTGDLYEQYF,TGTGCCAGCAGCTTGACAGGGGACTTATACGAGCAGTACTTC
TRBV12-3/TRBV12-4,TRBJ2-7,TRBD1,NA,CASSATGTGPYEQYF,TGTGCCAGCAGTGCTACCGGGACAGGGCCCTACGAGCAGTACTTC
TRBV4-2,TRBJ2-1,NA,few,CASSQGGLVDYNEQFF,TGTGCCAGCAGCCAAGGGGGACTCGTAGATTACAATGAGCAGTTCTTC
TRBV20-1,TRBJ1-1,NA,NA,CSANTDRLNTEAFF,TGCAGTGCAAATACCGACAGGCTGAACACTGAAGCTTTCTTT
TRBV20-1,TRBJ1-2,TRBD1,NA,CSSGMTGYGYTF,TGCAGTTCAGGGATGACAGGGTATGGCTACACCTTC
TRBV5-1,TRBJ2-5,TRBD2,few,CASSPLLAGYQETQYF,TGCGCCAGCAGCCCCCTGCTAGCGGGGTACCAAGAGACCCAGTACTTC
TRBV9,TRBJ2-6,NA,few,CASTQGSEANVLTF,TGTGCCAGCACACAGGGTAGTGAGGCCAACGTCCTGACTTTC
TRBV20-1,TRBJ2-5,NA,NA,CSARDAGQSKETQYF,TGCAGTGCTAGAGATGCGGGACAGTCGAAAGAGACCCAGTACTTC
TRBV6-5,TRBJ1-1,NA,NA,CASSYSSSRTEAFF,TGTGCCAGCAGTTACTCGTCCAGCAGAACTGAAGCTTTCTTT
TRBV20-1,TRBJ1-2,NA,many,CSARGSYGYTF,TGCAGTGCTAGAGGCAGCTATGGCTACACCTTC
TRBV29-1,TRBJ2-1,NA,few,CSVGTDYNEQFF,TGCAGCGTTGGGACGGATTACAATGAGCAGTTCTTC
TRBV28,TRBJ1-2,NA,NA,CATLRDYGYTF,TGTGCCACCCTACGGGACTATGGCTACACCTTC
TRBV7-2,TRBJ1-1,TRBD1,NA,CASSSYRGRHTEAFF,TGTGCCAGCAGCTCCTACAGGGGGCGGCACACTGAAGCTTTCTTT
TRBV4-3,TRBJ1-1,NA,NA,CASSQKGNTEAFF,TGCGCCAGCAGCCAAAAAGGGAACACTGAAGCTTTCTTT
TRBV2,TRBJ2-3,NA,NA,CASSPAPTTDTQYF,TGTGCCAGCAGTCCTGCCCCAACAACAGATACGCAGTATTTT
TRBV5-1,TRBJ2-7,NA,few,CASSPEATYEQYF,TGCGCCAGCAGCCCGGAGGCTACCTACGAGCAGTACTTC
TRBV29-1,TRBJ2-7,TRBD1,many,CSVRGQGVDQQYF,TGCAGCGTTAGGGGACAGGGGGTAGATCAACAGTACTTC
TRBV28,TRBJ1-2,NA,NA,CASSGPLYGYTF,TGTGCCAGCAGTGGGCCCCTGTATGGCTACACCTTC
TRBV6-1,TRBJ2-4,NA,few,CASRGGGAAQNIQYF,TGTGCCAGCAGGGGGGGTGGGGCGGCTCAAAACATTCAGTACTTC
TRBV12-3/TRBV12-4,TRBJ1-1,TRBD1,few,CASQGTANTEAFF,TGTGCCAGCCAAGGGACAGCAAACACTGAAGCTTTCTTT
TRBV6-5,TRBJ1-2,TRBD1,once,CASSSPGQGDKGYTF,TGTGCCAGCAGTTCCCCGGGACAGGGGGATAAAGGCTACACCTTC